The rows below give T cell receptor beta chains drawn from one sample of a study of blood T cells in healthy people across ages. TCRdb reanalysed the 5' RACE reads using MiXCR and keeps one entry per CDR3 protein. The sample gives under 750,000 distinct CDR3 sequences, more than 45% of which show up once; around 23% is in the top ten. Sample: blood. Receptors were obtained from an older man in good health. Both conserved end residues are part of each CDR3.

13,TRBV6-2/TRBV6-3,TRBJ2-7,CASSGTTSYEQYF
14,TRBV7-3,TRBJ2-1,CASSLRGQINEQFF
15,TRBV6-6,TRBJ1-2,CASRLDTLPIYGYTF
14,TRBV7-9,TRBJ1-1,CASSLGTNSGRAFF
15,TRBV7-2,TRBJ1-2,CASSLAGQASYGYTF
14,TRBV20-1,TRBJ2-7,CSANKGTGTYEQYF
13,TRBV6-5,TRBJ2-2,CASRERGTGELFF
13,TRBV7-3,NA,CASSSDRQETQFF
15,TRBV10-1,TRBJ2-3,CASSRDTISTDTQYF
14,TRBV20-1,TRBJ1-4,CSARVEWANEKLFF
13,TRBV7-9,TRBJ1-5,CASSRQPDQPQHF
14,TRBV6-6,TRBJ2-7,CASSYAQGNYEQYF
14,TRBV20-1,TRBJ2-7,CSAPERDRDHEQYF
16,TRBV7-2,TRBJ1-5,CASSLSRGPGNQPQHF
15,TRBV12-3/TRBV12-4,TRBJ2-3,CASSGDRASTDTQYF
15,TRBV24-1,TRBJ2-1,CATSDLTGVSDEQFF
14,TRBV11-1,TRBJ2-1,CASSSSSGRSEQFF
17,TRBV4-2,NA,CASSQRFGGGTGYEQYF
14,TRBV6-5,TRBJ1-4,CASRPPISEEKLFF
11,TRBV5-1,TRBJ1-6,CASSQGPLLHF